Listed here are 27 T cell receptor beta chains from one sample, sequenced in a study of blood T cell repertoires in COVID-19. The table came from immunoSEQ multiplex PCR; TCRdb's copy has only in-frame clones and leaves some out. In the table there are about 130,000 clones, approximately 83% of which are singletons. The sample consisted of peripheral blood. The receptors derive from a woman aged 45-65 years who had recovered from COVID-19.

The chain joins TRBV28 to TRBJ1-5; no firm D call. This CDR3 contains 12 residues. Germline V gene sequence: CDR1 MDHEN, CDR2 SYDVKM. Trimming took 6 bases from V and 3 from J, leaving 6 bases between them. The CDR3, as DNA: TGTGCCAGCAGGGAGGACAATCAGCCCCAGCATTTT. Amino acids: CASREDNQPQHF.

The V call is TRBV10-3, the J call TRBJ2-7; D is possibly TRBD1 (5 bases). V was shortened by 8 bases and J by 0 bases, with 11 bases between the two germline ends. Germline CDR1 is ENHRY and CDR2 is SYGVKD. The CDR3 runs to 13 residues. Here the CDR3 DNA reads TGTGCCATCCTGAGACAGAGCTCCTACGAGCAGTACTTC. This encodes CAILRQSSYEQYF.

The CDR3 loop is CASSQDIEGGSLWKPGNTIYF. The CDR3 DNA sequence: TGCGCCAGCAGCCAAGACATCGAGGGAGGGAGTCTCTGGAAGCCTGGAAACACCATATATTTT. V and J are TRBV4-3 and TRBJ1-3; unclear D gene. V shed 0 bases and J shed 2 bases, with 26 bases lying between them. CDR1 and CDR2 (germline): LGHNA, YSLEER. The CDR3 is 21 amino acids.

This clone was seen once. The chain uses TRBV7-8 and TRBJ1-2; possibly TRBD1 for D (6 bases). The germline gives CDR1 SGHVS, CDR2 FQNEAQ. The CDR3 is 14 residues long. V was clipped by 3 bases and J by 5 bases, with 13 bases between them. This CDR3 is CASSLGGPAYGYTF. The CDR3 DNA reads TGTGCCAGCAGCTTGGGGGGGCCAGCATATGGCTACACCTTC.

CDR3 sequence reads: CAILTDVRGTDTQYF. In nucleotides, the CDR3 is TGTGCCATCTTAACGGACGTGCGGGGCACAGATACGCAGTATTTT. The rearrangement links TRBV2 to TRBJ2-3, with a possible D match to TRBD2 (5 bases). Germline CDR1 is SNHLY and CDR2 is FYNNEI. Trimming took 10 bases from V and 1 from J, leaving 18 bases between them. CDR3 length: 15 amino acids.

The V call is TRBV30, the J call TRBJ2-3; D possibly corresponds to TRBD1 (5 bases). Germline assignment: CDR1 GTSNPN and CDR2 SVGIG (reference sequence). The CDR3 contains 13 residues. Deletions cut 2 bases from V and 10 bases from J, with 16 bases between. CDR3 nucleotide sequence: TGTGCCTGGAGTAGGGGTGAAGGACCCTCGCAGTATTTT. This sequence encodes CAWSRGEGPSQYF.

This chain links TRBV15 with TRBJ1-5; D is uncertain. CDR1 is LNHNV, CDR2 YYDKDF, per germline (reference sequence). V lost 4 bases to trimming and J lost 3 bases, with 7 bases between them. The CDR3 extends over 13 amino acids. This chain's CDR3 is CATSTTYNQPQHF. The DNA of the CDR3 is TGTGCCACCAGCACTACTTACAATCAGCCCCAGCATTTT.

This clone was counted a single time. Germline and junction disagree at one end, which may indicate a read error. The chain uses TRBV7-9 and TRBJ2-7, with 14 bases matching TRBD2. The CDR3 totals 19 residues. Germline lookup yields CDR1 SEHNR and CDR2 FQNEAQ (reference sequence). The CDR3 region is CASRQAPGQGMGLAGVLSF. The CDR3 bases are TGTGCCAGCAGGCAAGCCCCGGGACAGGGGATGGGACTAGCGGGAGTCCTCTCCTTC.

This clone appeared a few times. This chain connects TRBV23-1 to TRBJ1-1; D is unclear. TRBV23-1 is known as an ORF, though its function is uncertain. V gave up 0 bases and J gave up 3 bases, with 11 bases separating them. CDR3 length: 15 amino acids. The CDR3 is CASSQSSGHYTEAFF. CDR3 nucleotides: TGCGCCAGCAGTCAATCTAGCGGCCACTACACTGAAGCTTTCTTT.

The V gene is TRBV11-1, the J gene TRBJ1-2; 8 positions match TRBD1. J lost 3 bases, V lost 5 bases, and 5 bases had no gene match. This CDR3 contains 14 residues. Germline V gene data show CDR1 as SGHAT and CDR2 as FQDESV (reference sequence). The CDR3 here is CASSIDRGDYGYTF. Written as DNA, the CDR3 is TGTGCCAGCAGCATCGACAGGGGAGACTATGGCTACACCTTC.

This chain connects TRBV14 to TRBJ1-1; possibly TRBD1 for D (6 bases). This CDR3 is 13 amino acids long. Deletions cut 3 bases from V and 1 base from J, with 6 bases between. The germline V gene encodes CDR1 SGHDN and CDR2 FVKESK. CDR3 protein: CASSQGQNTEAFF. The CDR3 nucleotides are TGTGCCAGCAGCCAGGGACAGAACACTGAAGCTTTCTTT.

This chain joins TRBV7-9 and TRBJ1-2; D unclear. Germline CDR1 is SEHNR and CDR2 is FQNEAQ (reference sequence). Trimming took off 1 base at V and 8 bases at J, with 14 bases between the two ends. The length of the CDR3 is 14 residues. The CDR3 is CASSLDGYGGGYTF. Written as DNA, the CDR3 is TGTGCCAGCAGCTTAGATGGGTACGGCGGCGGCTACACCTTC.

This clone has only one observation. The CDR3 reads CASSPSGNYGYTF. The CDR3 region has the DNA TGTGCCAGCAGCCCCTCAGGGAACTATGGCTACACCTTC. The chain has TRBV9 and TRBJ1-2; D possibly corresponds to TRBD1 (5 bases). V lost 4 bases and J lost 2, with 9 bases in between. Germline V gene data show CDR1 as SGDLS and CDR2 as YYNGEE. This CDR3 has 13 amino acids.

As to this clone: A junction end diverges from the germline sequence, so it may reflect a read error. The rearrangement joins TRBV10-3 to TRBJ2-7, with D maybe TRBD2 (6 bases). The germline V gene encodes CDR1 ENHRY and CDR2 SYGVKD. The CDR3 contains 13 residues. DNA of the CDR3: TGTGCCATCAACCGGGAGACCTCCCACGAGCAGTACTTC. Its translation: CAINRETSHEQYF.

The genes are TRBV2 and TRBJ2-7; TRBD1 matches at 7 bases. This CDR3 has 12 amino acids. CDR1 SNHLY and CDR2 FYNNEI come from the germline V gene. V lost 10 bases and J lost 3; bases outside the gene matches: 6. The CDR3 reads CAIGDSYYEQYF. The CDR3 DNA is TGTGCCATAGGGGACAGCTACTACGAGCAGTACTTC.

This sequence joins TRBV5-1 and TRBJ2-7; D may be TRBD2 (6 bases). This CDR3 has 14 amino acids. CDR1 is SGHRS, CDR2 YFSETQ, per germline. The V end lost 0 bases, the J end lost 2 bases, and 9 bases lay between the germline ends. The CDR3 DNA sequence: TGCGCCAGCAGCTTGGAGGGCGGGACCTACGAGCAGTACTTC. This translates into CASSLEGGTYEQYF.

The V call is TRBV6-2 or TRBV6-3, the J call TRBJ1-2; 9 nucleotides align to TRBD1. Germline V gene data show CDR1 as MNHEY and CDR2 as SVGEGT. J gave up 2 bases and V 4 bases, and 14 bases lay outside the gene matches. This CDR3 is built from 18 residues. This chain's CDR3 is CASSFGTGYSQANYGYTF. CDR3 DNA sequence: TGTGCCAGCAGTTTCGGGACAGGGTATTCTCAGGCGAACTATGGCTACACCTTC.

The V and J genes are TRBV6-6 and TRBJ1-4; 8 bases fit TRBD1. Trimming at V came to 5 bases and at J to 8 bases, leaving 7 bases not matched to a gene. The CDR3 loop spans 14 amino acids. CDR1 is MNHNY and CDR2 is SVGAGI in the germline V gene (reference sequence). CDR3 DNA: TGTGCCAGCAGTCCGACAGGGGCGGACGAAAAACTGTTTTTT. Translation gives CASSPTGADEKLFF.

This clone was recorded once. The V call is TRBV19, the J call TRBJ2-7; the match to TRBD1 covers 10 bases. This CDR3 has 14 amino acids. V shed 4 bases, J shed 5 bases, and the junction held 5 bases outside the gene matches. Germline V gene sequence: CDR1 LNHDA, CDR2 SQIVND (reference sequence). The CDR3 sequence is CASSRDRGPNEQYF. For the CDR3, the DNA is TGTGCCAGTAGTAGAGACAGGGGGCCCAACGAGCAGTACTTC.

This chain joins TRBV4-3 and TRBJ2-7, with TRBD2 matching 9 bases. In germline, CDR1 is LGHNA, CDR2 YSLEER. V was clipped by 5 bases and J by 4 bases; unmatched bases: 6. The CDR3 is 14 amino acids. The CDR3 sequence is CASSTRLAEYEQYF. In nucleotides, the CDR3 is TGCGCCAGCAGCACCAGACTAGCGGAATACGAGCAGTACTTC.

The gene calls are TRBV27 and TRBJ1-1; 9 bases line up with TRBD1. Germline assignment: CDR1 MNHEY and CDR2 SMNVEV (reference sequence). The J segment lost 5 bases and the V segment lost 6 bases, leaving 4 bases of the junction unmatched. The CDR3 is 13 amino acids. The CDR3 nucleotides are TGTGCCAGCAGACAGGGGGCTTGGACTGAAGCTTTCTTT. Translation gives CASRQGAWTEAFF.

As DNA, the CDR3 is TGCAGCGTTGAAGGGTGGCCAGGGGCTGACTATGGCTACACCTTC. Residues: CSVEGWPGADYGYTF. V is TRBV29-1 and J is TRBJ1-2, with D maybe TRBD1 (6 bases). Germline V gene lookup returns CDR1 SQVTM and CDR2 ANQGSEA. V gave up 1 base and J gave up 3 bases, with 15 bases separating them. This CDR3 region has 15 residues.

The chain links TRBV6-1 to TRBJ2-7; 7 bases fit TRBD2. With V trimmed by 1 base and J by 4 bases, 7 bases remained unmatched. There are 15 residues in the CDR3. CDR1 MNHNS and CDR2 SASEGT come from the germline V gene. The CDR3 region is CASSEGWGGSYEQYF. CDR3 in DNA: TGTGCCAGCAGTGAAGGGTGGGGGGGTAGTTACGAGCAGTACTTC.

The chain couples TRBV7-2 to TRBJ1-5; perhaps TRBD1 as D (5 bases). CDR1 SGHTA and CDR2 FQGNSA come from the germline V gene. Trimming took off 5 bases at V and 6 bases at J, with 11 bases between the two ends. The length of the CDR3 is 13 residues. The CDR3 nucleotides are TGTGCCAGCAGCCCAGGGTACAGTCAGCCCCAGCATTTT. Amino acid sequence: CASSPGYSQPQHF.

The chain uses TRBV19 and TRBJ2-7; TRBD1 aligns across 10 bases. This CDR3 comprises 13 residues. Per the germline V gene, CDR1 is LNHDA and CDR2 is SQIVND (reference sequence). The J segment lost 4 bases and the V segment lost 9 bases, leaving 6 bases of the junction unmatched. The DNA for the CDR3 is TGTGCCAGCAGTGACAGGGGGCGATACGAGCAGTACTTC. Protein: CASSDRGRYEQYF.

V is TRBV9 and J is TRBJ1-6; D is unresolved. The CDR3 spans 13 residues. The germline CDR1 and CDR2 sequences are SGDLS and YYNGEE. V dropped 1 base and J dropped 12 bases, with 11 bases sitting between them. CDR3 coding DNA: TGTGCCAGCAGCGTAAAGAAGACGGGACCCCTCCACTTT. Amino acids: CASSVKKTGPLHF.

V and J are TRBV19 and TRBJ2-3; a weak D match, TRBD1 (6 bases). Germline V gene lookup returns CDR1 LNHDA and CDR2 SQIVND (reference sequence). The V end lost 1 base, the J end lost 2 bases, and 10 bases lay between the germline ends. The CDR3 runs 15 residues. The CDR3 DNA follows: TGTGCCAGTAGTATAGGGAGGACAGCCACAGATACGCAGTATTTT. Translation gives CASSIGRTATDTQYF.